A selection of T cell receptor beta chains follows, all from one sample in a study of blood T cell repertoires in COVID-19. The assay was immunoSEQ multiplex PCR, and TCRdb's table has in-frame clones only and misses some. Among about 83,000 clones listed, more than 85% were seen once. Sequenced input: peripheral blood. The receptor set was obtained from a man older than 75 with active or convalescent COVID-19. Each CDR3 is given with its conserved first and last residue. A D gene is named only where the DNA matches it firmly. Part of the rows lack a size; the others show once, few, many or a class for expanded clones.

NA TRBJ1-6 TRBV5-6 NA TGTGCCACCACGCGAGAGGCGAATTCACCCCTCCACTTT CATTREANSPLHF
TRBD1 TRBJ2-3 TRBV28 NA TGTGCCAGCAGTTCGTCGGACAGGGAATATACGCAGTATTTT CASSSSDREYTQYF
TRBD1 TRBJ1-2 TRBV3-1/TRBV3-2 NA TGTGCCAGCATGGGAGACAGGGCTAGGGGCTACACCTTC CASMGDRARGYTF
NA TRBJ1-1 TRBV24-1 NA TGTGCCACCACCGGGTGGGTTTCGCTTGAAGCTTTCTTT CATTGWVSLEAFF
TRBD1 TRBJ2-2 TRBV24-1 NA TGTGCCACCAGCCGGGACAGGGGGTCGTTCGCGAACACCGGGGAGCTGTTTTTT CATSRDRGSFANTGELFF
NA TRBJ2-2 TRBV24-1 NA TGTGCCACCAGTGATTTGCTACAGGTGATGAACACCGGGGAGCTGTTTTTT CATSDLLQVMNTGELFF
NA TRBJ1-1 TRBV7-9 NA TGTGCCAGCAGCCTCGGGACACACCCGAACACTGAAGCTTTCTTT CASSLGTHPNTEAFF
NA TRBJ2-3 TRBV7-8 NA TGTGCCAGCAGCTTAAGTCTAGAAGATACGCAGTATTTT CASSLSLEDTQYF
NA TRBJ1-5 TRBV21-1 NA TGTGCCAGCAGTTCCCGGCAGGGCAATCAGCCCCAGCATTTT CASSSRQGNQPQHF
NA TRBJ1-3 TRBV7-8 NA TGTGCCAGCAGCCCAAACGCGGCGGGAAACACCATATATTTT CASSPNAAGNTIYF
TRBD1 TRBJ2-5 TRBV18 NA TGTGCCAGCTCACGGGACAGACAAGAGACCCAGTACTTC CASSRDRQETQYF
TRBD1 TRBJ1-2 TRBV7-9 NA TGTGCCAGCAGCTTAGGAGGACAGGGTTGGAGCTATGGCTACACCTTC CASSLGGQGWSYGYTF
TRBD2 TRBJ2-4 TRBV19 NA TGTGCCAGTATCGGTAGTAAGCGGGAGGCGGGAGCCAAAAACATTCAGTACTTC CASIGSKREAGAKNIQYF
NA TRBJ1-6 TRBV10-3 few TGTGCCATCAGCACCACGACAGCTTCTAATTCACCCCTCCACTTT CAISTTTASNSPLHF
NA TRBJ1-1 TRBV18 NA TGTGCCAGCTCCGCGGGGGGGGACACTGAAGCTTTCTTT CASSAGGDTEAFF
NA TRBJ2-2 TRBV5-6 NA TGTGCCAGCAGGCCCCGAGTAGCGCACACCGGGGAGCTGTTTTTT CASRPRVAHTGELFF
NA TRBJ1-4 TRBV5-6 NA TGTGCCAGCAGCCGGGGTGGCGCCTCGGGTGAAAAACTGTTTTTT CASSRGGASGEKLFF
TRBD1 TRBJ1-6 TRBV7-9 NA TGTGCCAGCAGCCGCGGACAGGGGAATTCACCCCTCCACTTT CASSRGQGNSPLHF
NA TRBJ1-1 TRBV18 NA TGTGCCAGCTCACCCCTGGACAGGAACACTGAAGCTTTCTTT CASSPLDRNTEAFF
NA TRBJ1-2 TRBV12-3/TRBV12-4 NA TGTGCCAGCAGTTTAGGCTCCCCGGGGGGCTACACCTTC CASSLGSPGGYTF
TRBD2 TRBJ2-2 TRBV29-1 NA TGCAGCGCCGAGACGCCTAGCGGGAGGATCGGGGAGCTGTTTTTT CSAETPSGRIGELFF
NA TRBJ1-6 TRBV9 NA TGTGCCAGCAGCGTAGGGGACAACGATTCACCCCTCCACTTT CASSVGDNDSPLHF
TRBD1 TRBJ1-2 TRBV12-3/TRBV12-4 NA TGTGCCAGCAGTTTAAACAGGGGGCATGGCTACACCTTC CASSLNRGHGYTF
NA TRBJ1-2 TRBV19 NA TGTGCCAGTAGTATGACAGAAAACTATGGCTACACCTTC CASSMTENYGYTF
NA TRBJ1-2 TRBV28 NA TGTGCCAGCAGTTCGCTTCAGGTCGATGGCTACACCTTC CASSSLQVDGYTF
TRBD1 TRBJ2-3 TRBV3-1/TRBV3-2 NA TGTGCCAGCAGCCAAGGGCCAGGGGGCATAGATACGCAGTATTTT CASSQGPGGIDTQYF
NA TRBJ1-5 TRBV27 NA TGTGCCAGCAGTTTATATAGGGGGCCCCAGCATTTT CASSLYRGPQHF
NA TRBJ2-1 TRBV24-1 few TGTGCCACCAGTGTCCCTGTGGGGAGATCCTACAATGAGCAGTTCTTC CATSVPVGRSYNEQFF
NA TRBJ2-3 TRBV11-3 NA TGTGCCAGCAGCCCCGGGGGTCCTAGCACAGATACGCAGTATTTT CASSPGGPSTDTQYF
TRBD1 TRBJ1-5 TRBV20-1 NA TGCAGTGCTAGTGGACAGGAGAATCAGCCCCAGCATTTT CSASGQENQPQHF
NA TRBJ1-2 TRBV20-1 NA TGCAGTGCTAGTCAGCCAGGGCGTCCATTCGGCTACACCTTC CSASQPGRPFGYTF
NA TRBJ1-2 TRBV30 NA TGTGCCTGCCCGAGCCAAGGAGCCCGCTATGGCTACACCTTC CACPSQGARYGYTF
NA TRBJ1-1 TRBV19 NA TGTGCCAGTAGGAGACCCAGGGCGATGTACACTGAAGCTTTCTTT CASRRPRAMYTEAFF
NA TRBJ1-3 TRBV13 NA TGTGCCAGCAGCTTTGCAGGACAGATCGGAAACACCATATATTTT CASSFAGQIGNTIYF
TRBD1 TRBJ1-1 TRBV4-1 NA TGCGCCAGCAGCCAAGCCAGGGGGAGGTACACTGAAGCTTTCTTT CASSQARGRYTEAFF
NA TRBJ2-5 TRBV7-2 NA TGTGCCAGCAGCTCTGGAGCGACCGGGGGGACCCAGTACTTC CASSSGATGGTQYF
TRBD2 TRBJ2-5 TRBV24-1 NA TGTGCCACCAGTGACCCTACACTAGCGGGAGGGAGAGGGGAGACCCAGTACTTC CATSDPTLAGGRGETQYF
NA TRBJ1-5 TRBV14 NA TGTGCCAGCAGCCAAGACTCGGGGCAGCCCCAGCATTTT CASSQDSGQPQHF
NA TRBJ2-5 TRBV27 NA TGTGCCAGCAGTTTATTCTCTATCCCAGAGACCCAGTACTTC CASSLFSIPETQYF
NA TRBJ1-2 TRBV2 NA TGTGCCAGCAGTGACAGAAACTATGGCTACACCTTC CASSDRNYGYTF
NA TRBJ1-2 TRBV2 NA TGTGCCAGCAGTGAAAGGCAGGTCTATGGCTACACCTTC CASSERQVYGYTF
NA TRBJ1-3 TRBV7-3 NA TGTGCCAGCAGCTCCTCGACAAGACGCGGGGAACTCTCTGGAAACACCATATATTTT CASSSSTRRGELSGNTIYF
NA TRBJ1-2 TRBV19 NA TGTGCCAGTAGTATCCCTGGACAGCGGTATGGCTACACCTTC CASSIPGQRYGYTF
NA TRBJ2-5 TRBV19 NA TGTGCCAGTAGTATAGCTCGGCAAGAGACCCAGTACTTC CASSIARQETQYF
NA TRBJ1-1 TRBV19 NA TGTGCCAGTAGTAGGGGAGGGCTGGGGACTGAAGCTTTCTTT CASSRGGLGTEAFF
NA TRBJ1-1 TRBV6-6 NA TGTGCCAGCAGTTATCCGGGGAGGGCGGACACTGAAGCTTTCTTT CASSYPGRADTEAFF